The clone carrying this TCR beta chain has a handful of counts. Its specificity is not known. These data are taken from a study of T-cell memory formation after mild COVID-19. Regarding the study as a whole: Whereas later expanders leaned CD4+, clones contracting day 15 to 85 showed a balanced CD4/CD8 makeup. The study detected some responding clones in pre-infection memory, suggesting cross-reactive memory joined.

V was pared by 3 bases and J by 0 bases, with 7 bases of the junction left unmatched. Germline loops: CDR1 SGHVS, CDR2 FNYEAQ. The CDR3 runs to 18 residues. 5'RACE with constant-segment primers built TCRalpha and TCRbeta cDNA libraries with UMIs. TCRdb called the 5' RACE reads again in MiXCR, with one record for every CDR3 protein. The sample consists of about 470,000 distinct CDR3 sequences, around a sixth of them appearing once. V is TRBV7-6 and J is TRBJ2-1, with 11 bases matching TRBD2. Sequenced material: PBMCs or a T cell subset sorted from them (not recorded which). This sequence originates from an adult woman who had mild COVID-19 (a few samples of this study predate the infection). Cell type and time point are not known. Here the CDR3 reads CASSFVAGGPSSYNEQFF. CDR3 in DNA: TGTGCCAGCAGCTTTGTAGCGGGGGGGCCGAGCTCCTACAATGAGCAGTTCTTC.